Listed here are 6 T cell receptor beta chains from one sample, sequenced in a study of early T cells in non-severe SARS-CoV-2 infection. TCRdb processed the 5' RACE reads anew with MiXCR; each CDR3 protein has one entry. The sample has about 77,000 distinct CDR3 sequences, over 9% seen once. Material for sequencing was whole blood. The receptors come from an adult who was a healthcare worker with PCR-confirmed SARS-CoV-2 infection or an uninfected control (not recorded which).

At least ten counts were recorded for this clonotype. The chain couples TRBV20-1 to TRBJ2-7, with D possibly TRBD1 on 6 matching bases. Between the trimmed V and J ends, which lost 0 bases and 0 bases, there was a span of 12 bases. The CDR3 has 15 amino acids. Germline V gene data show CDR1 as DFQATT and CDR2 as SNEGSKA (reference sequence). The CDR3 nucleotides are TGCAGTGCTAGAGAAGAGGGACACCTCTCCTACGAGCAGTACTTC. This sequence encodes CSAREEGHLSYEQYF.

This clonotype appeared many times. V is TRBV4-2 and J is TRBJ2-3; D is possibly TRBD2 (5 bases). Trimming removed 1 base at V and 3 bases at J, with 11 bases between. CDR1 and CDR2 from the germline V gene are LGHNA and YNFKEQ. CDR3 length equals 15 residues. The CDR3 DNA reads as TGTGCCAGCAGCCAAGGTCTCCTAGCTACAGATACGCAGTATTTT. Amino acids: CASSQGLLATDTQYF.

This clonotype occurred once. A read error is possible here, since a much larger clone lies one base away. The chain recombines TRBV2 with TRBJ2-7, with 7 bases lining up with TRBD1. This CDR3 is built from 14 residues. Germline V CDR1 and CDR2: SNHLY, FYNNEI. The CDR3, as DNA: TGTGCCAGCAGGCCCGGGACAGTGATAGACGAGCAGCACTTC. Its translation is CASRPGTVIDEQHF.

This clonotype has ten or more counts. The V and J genes are TRBV24-1 and TRBJ2-5; D is ambiguous. Trimming pared 7 bases from V and 2 bases from J, leaving 7 bases between. The germline V gene has CDR1 KGHDR and CDR2 SFDVKD. The CDR3 sequence is 12 residues long. CDR3 sequence: CATRPLQETQYF. The CDR3 DNA follows: TGTGCCACCAGACCCTTGCAAGAGACCCAGTACTTC.

The chain recombines TRBV7-9 with TRBJ1-1; D ambiguous. The CDR3 length is 14 residues. Trimming removed 4 bases from V and 1 base from J, with 10 bases in between. Looked up from germline, CDR1 is SEHNR and CDR2 is FQNEAQ (reference sequence). Here the CDR3 reads CASSSRDGNTEAFF. CDR3 sequence (DNA): TGTGCCAGCAGCTCTAGAGATGGGAACACTGAAGCTTTCTTT.

V and J are TRBV5-6 and TRBJ2-2; perhaps TRBD1 as D (6 bases). The germline CDR1 and CDR2 sequences are SGHDT and YYEEEE. CDR3 length: 18 residues. Trimming left V 1 base short and J 3 bases short, with 19 bases between. CDR3 amino acids: CASSLQGIFDRYTGELFF. CDR3 nucleotides: TGTGCCAGCAGCTTGCAGGGGATCTTTGACCGCTACACCGGGGAGCTGTTTTTT.